The 18 T cell receptor beta chains below all came from one sample that was sequenced in a study of monozygotic twins with inflammatory bowel disease. TCRdb re-called the 5' RACE reads and gives one entry per CDR3 protein, without DNA. The sample table includes around 200,000 distinct CDR3 sequences. The sequencing input was blood. These receptors were collected from a human donor with ulcerative colitis or Crohn's disease, or a healthy co-twin of an affected twin (not recorded which).

The chain has TRBV7-2 and TRBJ2-5. The CDR3 has 13 residues. Per the germline V gene, CDR1 is SGHTA and CDR2 is FQGNSA. The chain's CDR3 is CASSFGEKETQYF. Looking up the rest from reference TRBV7-2 and TRBJ2-5 gives the full variable domain: GAGVSQSPSNKVTEKGKDVELRCDPISGHTALYWYRQSLGQGLEFLIYFQGNSAPDKSGLPSDRFSAERTGGSVSTLTIQRTQQEDSAVYLCASSFGEKETQYFGPGTRLLVL.

V usage is TRBV11-2 and J usage is TRBJ2-1; TCRdb calls TRBD2, which cannot be checked without DNA. Germline values: CDR1 SGHAT, CDR2 FQNNGV. This CDR3 has 13 residues. CDR3: CASSPQLANEQFF.

The chain links TRBV7-2 to TRBJ1-6. From germline, CDR1 is SGHTA and CDR2 FQGNSA. The CDR3 runs to 17 residues. The chain's CDR3 is CASSLGTGSSYNSPLHF.

The V and J genes are TRBV24-1 and TRBJ2-1; TCRdb lists TRBD1, though no DNA is available to test this call. CDR1 is KGHDR, CDR2 SFDVKD, per germline. CDR3 size: 15 residues. CDR3 sequence reads: CATSDPGQGNNEQFF.

The chain combines TRBV7-2 with TRBJ1-1. CDR3 length: 13 residues. Germline CDR1 is SGHTA and CDR2 is FQGNSA. CDR3 amino acids: CASSLVGSTEAFF.

This chain joins TRBV7-9 and TRBJ2-5; as DNA is missing, the TRBD2 call by TCRdb cannot be tested. Germline CDR1 SEHNR, CDR2 FQNEAQ (reference sequence). The CDR3 length is 16 residues. The CDR3 protein is CASSQGLAGGQETQYF.

The rearrangement links TRBV12-3 or TRBV12-4 to TRBJ2-5; absent DNA, TCRdb's TRBD1 call cannot be checked. This CDR3 is built from 13 residues. CDR3 in amino acids: CASTFGARETQYF.

The chain joins TRBV27 to TRBJ1-2; TCRdb outputs TRBD1, but without DNA this stays unchecked. This CDR3 has 17 residues. The germline CDR1 and CDR2 sequences are MNHEY and SMNVEV (reference sequence). This CDR3 reads CASSITPTPQGRYGYTF.

The rearrangement links TRBV5-1 to TRBJ1-2. The CDR3 consists of 14 residues. Germline CDR1 reads SGHRS; CDR2 reads YFSETQ. CDR3 sequence: CASSLDGNNYGYTF.

The V call is TRBV20-1, the J call TRBJ1-2. The CDR3 covers 11 residues. Germline CDR1 is DFQATT and CDR2 is SNEGSKA (reference sequence). The CDR3 region is CSAGTRDGYTF.

The J gene is TRBJ2-7, the V gene TRBV5-1; TCRdb names TRBD1, which stays unverified in the absence of DNA. CDR3 length equals 14 residues. Germline V gives CDR1 SGHRS, CDR2 YFSETQ. The CDR3 reads CASSRGQGVYEQYF.

This chain connects TRBV5-1 to TRBJ2-3; TCRdb designates TRBD1, a call that cannot be tested without DNA. Per germline, CDR1 SGHRS and CDR2 YFSETQ. The CDR3 contains 14 residues. This CDR3 is CASSFGDPTDTQYF.

The genes are TRBV27 and TRBJ1-2; checking the TCRdb D call of TRBD1 is not possible without DNA. The CDR3 spans 15 residues. Germline lookup yields CDR1 MNHEY and CDR2 SMNVEV (reference sequence). The CDR3: CASSLPAGQGGGYTF.

The chain is built from TRBV5-8 and TRBJ1-3. Germline values: CDR1 SGHTS, CDR2 YDEGEE. This CDR3 spans 17 amino acids. The CDR3 loop is CASSLFVSAISGNTIYF.

V gene TRBV6-5 combines with J gene TRBJ2-3. The CDR3 runs 15 residues. Germline V lookup: CDR1 MNHEY, CDR2 SVGAGI. CDR3: CASSYSTVGTDTQYF.

V gene TRBV5-4 combines with J gene TRBJ1-1; no DNA is available, so the TRBD1 call from TCRdb remains unchecked. Germline loops: CDR1 SGHNT, CDR2 YYREEE (reference sequence). The length of the CDR3 is 14 residues. CDR3 protein: CASRIGTVNTEAFF. The whole variable domain, remainder taken from reference TRBV5-4 and TRBJ1-1, is ETGVTQSPTHLIKTRGQQVTLRCSSQSGHNTVSWYQQALGQGPQFIFQYYREEENGRGNFPPRFSGLQFPNYSSELNVNALELDDSALYLCASRIGTVNTEAFFGQGTRLTVV.

The chain joins TRBV20-1 to TRBJ2-7. The CDR3 is made up of 13 amino acids. CDR1 and CDR2 (germline): DFQATT, SNEGSKA (reference sequence). CDR3 region: CSARGQNSYEQYF.

The genes are TRBV5-1 and TRBJ2-5; TCRdb's assignment of TRBD1 cannot be checked, as there is no DNA. CDR1 is SGHRS, CDR2 YFSETQ, per germline. This CDR3 has 15 amino acids. CDR3 amino acids: CASSLDGASQETQYF.